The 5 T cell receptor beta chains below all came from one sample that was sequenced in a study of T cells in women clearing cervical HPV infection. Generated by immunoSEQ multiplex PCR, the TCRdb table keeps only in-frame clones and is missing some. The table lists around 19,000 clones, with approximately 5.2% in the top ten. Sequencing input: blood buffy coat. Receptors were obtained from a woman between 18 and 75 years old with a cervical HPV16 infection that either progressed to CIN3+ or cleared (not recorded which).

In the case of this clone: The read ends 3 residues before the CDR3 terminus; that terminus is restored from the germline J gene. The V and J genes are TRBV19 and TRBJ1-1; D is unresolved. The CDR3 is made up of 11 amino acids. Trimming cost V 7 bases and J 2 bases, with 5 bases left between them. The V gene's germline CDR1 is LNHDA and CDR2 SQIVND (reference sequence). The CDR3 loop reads CASTVNTEAFF. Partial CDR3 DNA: TGTGCCAGTACCGTAAACACTGAA. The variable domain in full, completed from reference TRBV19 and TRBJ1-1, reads DGGITQSPKYLFRKEGQNVTLSCEQNLNHDAMYWYRQDPGQGLRLIYYSQIVNDFQKGDIAEGYSVSREKKESFPLTVTSAQKNPTAFYLCASTVNTEAFFGQGTRLTVV.

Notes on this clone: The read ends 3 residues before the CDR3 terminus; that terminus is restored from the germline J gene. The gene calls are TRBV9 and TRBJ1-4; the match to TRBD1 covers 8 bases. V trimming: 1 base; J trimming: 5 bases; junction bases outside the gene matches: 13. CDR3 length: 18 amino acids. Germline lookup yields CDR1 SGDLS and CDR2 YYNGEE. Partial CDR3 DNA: TGTGCCAGCAGCGTACTTTTCGGGGACAGGCTAAAAAATGAAAAA. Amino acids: CASSVLFGDRLKNEK. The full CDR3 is CASSVLFGDRLKNEKLFF.

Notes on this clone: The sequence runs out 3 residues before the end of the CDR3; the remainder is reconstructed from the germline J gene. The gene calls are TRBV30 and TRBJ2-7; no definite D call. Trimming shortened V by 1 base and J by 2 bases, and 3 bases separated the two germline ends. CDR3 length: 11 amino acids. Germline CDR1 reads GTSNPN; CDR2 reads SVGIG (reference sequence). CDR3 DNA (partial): TGTGCCTGGAGTGCAACCTACGAG. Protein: CAWSATYE. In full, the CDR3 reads CAWSATYEQYF.

The covered CDR3 bases are TGTGCCAGTAGTACAGAGGGAGCAGGGGTCCGCAATCAGCCC. Its translation: CASSTEGAGVRNQP. The full-length CDR3 reads as CASSTEGAGVRNQPQHF. The chain uses TRBV19 and TRBJ1-5; D perhaps matches TRBD1 (6 bases). The read terminates 3 residues before the CDR3 end, so the remaining end is supplied by the germline J gene. The V end lost 4 bases, the J end lost 2 bases, and 18 bases lay between the germline ends. The CDR3 sequence is 17 residues long. Germline V gene sequence: CDR1 LNHDA, CDR2 SQIVND (reference sequence).

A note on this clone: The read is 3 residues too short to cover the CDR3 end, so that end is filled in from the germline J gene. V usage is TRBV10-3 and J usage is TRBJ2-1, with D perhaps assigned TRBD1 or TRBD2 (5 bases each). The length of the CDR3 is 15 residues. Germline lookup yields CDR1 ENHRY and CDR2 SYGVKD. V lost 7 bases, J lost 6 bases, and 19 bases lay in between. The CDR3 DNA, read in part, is TGTGCCATCAATCCGACTGGGAGAGGGGCCAATGAG. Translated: CAINPTGRGANE. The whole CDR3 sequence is CAINPTGRGANEQFF.